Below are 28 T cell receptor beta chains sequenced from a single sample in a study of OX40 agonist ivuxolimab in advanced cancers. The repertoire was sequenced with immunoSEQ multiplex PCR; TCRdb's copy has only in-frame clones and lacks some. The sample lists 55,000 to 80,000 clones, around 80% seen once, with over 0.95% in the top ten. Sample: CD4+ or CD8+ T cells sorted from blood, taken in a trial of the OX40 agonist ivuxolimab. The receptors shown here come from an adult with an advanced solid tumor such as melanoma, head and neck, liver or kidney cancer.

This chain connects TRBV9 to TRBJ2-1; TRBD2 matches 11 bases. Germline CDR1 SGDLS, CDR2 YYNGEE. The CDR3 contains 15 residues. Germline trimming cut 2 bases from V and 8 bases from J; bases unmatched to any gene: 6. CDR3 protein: CASSVSGGASDEQFF. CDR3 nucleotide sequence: TGTGCCAGCAGCGTTAGCGGGGGGGCAAGCGATGAGCAGTTCTTC. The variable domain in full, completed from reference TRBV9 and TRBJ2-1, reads DSGVTQTPKHLITATGQRVTLRCSPRSGDLSVYWYQQSLDQGLQFLIQYYNGEERAKGNILERFSAQQFPDLHSELNLSSLELGDSALYFCASSVSGGASDEQFFGPGTRLTVL.

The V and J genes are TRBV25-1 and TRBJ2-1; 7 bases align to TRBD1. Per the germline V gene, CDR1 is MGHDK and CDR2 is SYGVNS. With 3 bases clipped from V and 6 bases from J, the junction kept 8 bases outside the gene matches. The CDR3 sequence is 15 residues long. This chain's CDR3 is CASSEMTGLGNEQFF. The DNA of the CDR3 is TGTGCCAGCAGTGAGATGACAGGGTTGGGCAATGAGCAGTTCTTC.

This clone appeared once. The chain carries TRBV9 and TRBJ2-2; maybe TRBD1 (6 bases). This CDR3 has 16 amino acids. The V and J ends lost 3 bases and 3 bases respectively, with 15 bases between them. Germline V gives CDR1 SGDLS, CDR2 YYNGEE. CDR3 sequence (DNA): TGTGCCAGCAGCGGACAACAGGGAGATTACACCGGGGAGCTGTTTTTT. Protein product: CASSGQQGDYTGELFF.

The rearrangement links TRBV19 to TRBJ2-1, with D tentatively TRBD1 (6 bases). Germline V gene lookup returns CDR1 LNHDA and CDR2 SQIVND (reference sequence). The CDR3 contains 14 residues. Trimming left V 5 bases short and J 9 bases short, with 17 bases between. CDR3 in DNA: TGTGCCAGTAGTGAGCAGCTTCAACAGGGTGAGCAGTTCTTC. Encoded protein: CASSEQLQQGEQFF.

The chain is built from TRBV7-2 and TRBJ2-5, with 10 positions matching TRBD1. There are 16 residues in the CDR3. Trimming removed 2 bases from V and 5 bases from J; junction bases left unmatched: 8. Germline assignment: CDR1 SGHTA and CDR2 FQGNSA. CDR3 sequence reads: CASSLRTGGGGETQYF. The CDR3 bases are TGTGCCAGCAGCTTAAGGACAGGGGGAGGCGGGGAGACCCAGTACTTC.

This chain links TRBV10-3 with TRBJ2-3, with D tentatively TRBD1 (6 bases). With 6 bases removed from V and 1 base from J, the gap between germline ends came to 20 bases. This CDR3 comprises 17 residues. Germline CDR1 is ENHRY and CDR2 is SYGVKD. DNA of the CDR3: TGTGCCATCAGCCGGGTTGTGTGGGGGCAGGGCACAGATACGCAGTATTTT. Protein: CAISRVVWGQGTDTQYF.

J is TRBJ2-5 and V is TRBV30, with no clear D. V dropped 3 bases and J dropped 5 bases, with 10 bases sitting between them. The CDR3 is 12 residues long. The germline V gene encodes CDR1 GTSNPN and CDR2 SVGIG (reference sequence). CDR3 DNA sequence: TGTGCCTGGAGCGGTTTATTCGAGACCCAGTACTTC. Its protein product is CAWSGLFETQYF.

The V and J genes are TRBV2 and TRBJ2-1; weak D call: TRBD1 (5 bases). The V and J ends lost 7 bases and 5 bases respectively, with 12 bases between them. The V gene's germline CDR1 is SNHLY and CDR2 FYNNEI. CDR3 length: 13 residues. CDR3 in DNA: TGTGCCAGCATATTGGCGGACAACAATGAGCAGTTCTTC. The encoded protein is CASILADNNEQFF.

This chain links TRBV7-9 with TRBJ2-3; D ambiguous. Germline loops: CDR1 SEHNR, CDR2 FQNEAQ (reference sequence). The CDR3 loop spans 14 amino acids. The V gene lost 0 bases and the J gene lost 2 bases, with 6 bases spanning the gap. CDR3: CASSLAGITDTQYF. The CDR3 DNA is TGTGCCAGCAGCTTAGCGGGGATCACAGATACGCAGTATTTT.

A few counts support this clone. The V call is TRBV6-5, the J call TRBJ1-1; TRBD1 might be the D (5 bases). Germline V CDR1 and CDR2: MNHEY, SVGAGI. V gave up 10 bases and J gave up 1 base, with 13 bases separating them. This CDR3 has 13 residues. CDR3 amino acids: CATSRVANTEAFF. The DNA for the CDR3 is TGTGCCACCTCCAGGGTTGCGAACACTGAAGCTTTCTTT.

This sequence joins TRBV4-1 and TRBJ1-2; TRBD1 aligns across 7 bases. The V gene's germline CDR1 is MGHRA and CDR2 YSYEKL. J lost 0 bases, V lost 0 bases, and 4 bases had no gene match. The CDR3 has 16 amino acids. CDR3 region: CASSQEGGRANYGYTF. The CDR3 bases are TGCGCCAGCAGCCAAGAAGGGGGCCGAGCTAACTATGGCTACACCTTC.

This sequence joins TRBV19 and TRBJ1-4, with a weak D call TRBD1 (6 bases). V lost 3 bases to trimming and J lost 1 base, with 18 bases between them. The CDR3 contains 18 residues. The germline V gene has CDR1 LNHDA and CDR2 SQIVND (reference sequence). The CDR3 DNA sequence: TGTGCCAGTAGTATTCTTCACCCCCTACAGGGAACTAATGAAAAACTGTTTTTT. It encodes CASSILHPLQGTNEKLFF.

The DNA of the CDR3 is TGTGCCAGCAGCTCCCGGGGCTCTGGAAACACCATATATTTT. Amino acid sequence: CASSSRGSGNTIYF. The rearrangement uses TRBV5-4 and TRBJ1-3; no definite D call. The CDR3 runs 14 residues. V shed 3 bases and J shed 0 bases, with 7 bases lying between them. Germline CDR1 SGHNT, CDR2 YYREEE (reference sequence).

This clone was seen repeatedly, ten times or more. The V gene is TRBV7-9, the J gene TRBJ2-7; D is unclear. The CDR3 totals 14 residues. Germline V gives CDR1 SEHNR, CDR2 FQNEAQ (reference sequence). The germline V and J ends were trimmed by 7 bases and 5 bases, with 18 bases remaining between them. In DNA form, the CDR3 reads TGTGCCAGCACCAAGTCCGCGGCAGCTGACGAGCAGTACTTC. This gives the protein CASTKSAAADEQYF.

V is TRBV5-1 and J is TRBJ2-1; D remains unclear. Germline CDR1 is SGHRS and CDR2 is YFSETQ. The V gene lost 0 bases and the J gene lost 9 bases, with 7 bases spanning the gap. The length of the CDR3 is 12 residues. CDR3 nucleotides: TGCGCCAGCAGCTTGGCGGCCAGTGAGCAGTTCTTC. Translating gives CASSLAASEQFF.

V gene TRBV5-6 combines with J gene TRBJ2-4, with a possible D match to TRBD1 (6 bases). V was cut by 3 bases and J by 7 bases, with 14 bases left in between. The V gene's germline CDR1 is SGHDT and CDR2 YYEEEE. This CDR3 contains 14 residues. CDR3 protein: CASSSLQGLNIQYF. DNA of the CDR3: TGTGCCAGCAGCTCCCTACAGGGATTGAACATTCAGTACTTC.

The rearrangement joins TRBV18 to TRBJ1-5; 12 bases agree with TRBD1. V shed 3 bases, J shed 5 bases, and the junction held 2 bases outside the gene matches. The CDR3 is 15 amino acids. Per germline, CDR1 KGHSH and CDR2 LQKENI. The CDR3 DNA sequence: TGTGCCAGCTCACCCGGGACAGGGGGCCATCAGCCCCAGCATTTT. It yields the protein CASSPGTGGHQPQHF.

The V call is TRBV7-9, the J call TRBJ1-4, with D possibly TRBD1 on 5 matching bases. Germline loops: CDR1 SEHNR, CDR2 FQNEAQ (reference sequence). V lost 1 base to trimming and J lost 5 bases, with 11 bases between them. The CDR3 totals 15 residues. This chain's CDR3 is CASSLGGTINEKLFF. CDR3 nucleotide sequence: TGTGCCAGCAGCTTAGGCGGGACTATCAATGAAAAACTGTTTTTT.

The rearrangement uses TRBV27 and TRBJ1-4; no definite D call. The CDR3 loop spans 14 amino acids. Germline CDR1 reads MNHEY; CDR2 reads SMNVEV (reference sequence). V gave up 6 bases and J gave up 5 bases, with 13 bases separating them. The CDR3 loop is CASRPSTPNEKLFF. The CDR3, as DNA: TGTGCCAGCAGGCCCTCTACCCCGAATGAAAAACTGTTTTTT.

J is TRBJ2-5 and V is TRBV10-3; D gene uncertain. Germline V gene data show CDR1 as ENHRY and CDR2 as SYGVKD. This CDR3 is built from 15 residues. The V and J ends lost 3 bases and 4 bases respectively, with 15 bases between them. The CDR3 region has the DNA TGTGCCATCAGTGAAGGCTACTCTGGGCGAGAGACCCAGTACTTC. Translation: CAISEGYSGRETQYF.

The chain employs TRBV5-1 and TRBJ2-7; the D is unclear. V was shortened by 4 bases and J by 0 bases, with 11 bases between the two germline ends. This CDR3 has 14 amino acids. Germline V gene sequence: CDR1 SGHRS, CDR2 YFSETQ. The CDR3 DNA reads TGCGCCAGCAGCCCTTCCAAACCCTCCTACGAGCAGTACTTC. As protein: CASSPSKPSYEQYF.

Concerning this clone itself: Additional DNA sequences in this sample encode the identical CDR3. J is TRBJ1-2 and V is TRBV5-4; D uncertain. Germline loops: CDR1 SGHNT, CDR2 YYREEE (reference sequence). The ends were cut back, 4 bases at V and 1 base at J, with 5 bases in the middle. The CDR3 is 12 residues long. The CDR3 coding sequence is TGTGCCAGCAGCCTGGATAACTATGGCTACACCTTC. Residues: CASSLDNYGYTF.

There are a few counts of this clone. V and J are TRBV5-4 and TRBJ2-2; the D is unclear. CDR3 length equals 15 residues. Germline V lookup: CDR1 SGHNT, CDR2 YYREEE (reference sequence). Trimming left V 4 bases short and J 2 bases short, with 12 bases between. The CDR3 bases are TGTGCCAGCAGCCTACGGACCACTAACACCGGGGAGCTGTTTTTT. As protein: CASSLRTTNTGELFF.

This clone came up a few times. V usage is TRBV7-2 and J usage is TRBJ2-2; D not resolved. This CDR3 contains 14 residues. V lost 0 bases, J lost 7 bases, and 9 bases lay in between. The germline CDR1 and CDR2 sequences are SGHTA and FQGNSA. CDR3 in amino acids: CASSLALYSGELFF. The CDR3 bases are TGTGCCAGCAGCTTAGCCCTTTACAGCGGGGAGCTGTTTTTT.

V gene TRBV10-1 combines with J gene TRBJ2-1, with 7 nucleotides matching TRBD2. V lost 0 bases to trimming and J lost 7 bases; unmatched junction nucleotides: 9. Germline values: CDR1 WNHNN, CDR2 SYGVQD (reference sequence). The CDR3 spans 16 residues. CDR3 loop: CASSESGGGRQNEQFF. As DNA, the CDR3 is TGCGCCAGCAGTGAGTCGGGCGGGGGAAGACAAAATGAGCAGTTCTTC.

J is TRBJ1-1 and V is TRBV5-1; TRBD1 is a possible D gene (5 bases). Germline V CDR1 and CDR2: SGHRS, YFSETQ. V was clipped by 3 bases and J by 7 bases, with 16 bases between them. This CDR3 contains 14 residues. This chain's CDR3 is CASSSTGGTSEAFF. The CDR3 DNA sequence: TGCGCCAGCAGCTCCACAGGAGGTACTAGTGAAGCTTTCTTT.

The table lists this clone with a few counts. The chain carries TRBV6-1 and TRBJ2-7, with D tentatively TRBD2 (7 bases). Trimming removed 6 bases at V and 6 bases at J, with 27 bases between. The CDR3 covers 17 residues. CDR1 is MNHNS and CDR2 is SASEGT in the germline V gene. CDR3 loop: CASSESWGGAQLLEQYF. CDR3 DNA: TGTGCCAGCAGCGAAAGTTGGGGGGGGGCCCAATTACTCGAGCAGTACTTC.

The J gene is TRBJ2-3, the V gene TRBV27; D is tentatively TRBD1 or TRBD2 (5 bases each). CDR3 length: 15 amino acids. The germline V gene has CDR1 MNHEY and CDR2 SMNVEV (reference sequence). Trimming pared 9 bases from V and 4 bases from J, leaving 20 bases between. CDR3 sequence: CASQGTSGSSDTQYF. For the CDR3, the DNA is TGTGCCAGTCAGGGCACGAGCGGTAGCTCAGATACGCAGTATTTT.